This T cell receptor beta chain was profiled in a study of CD8+ T cells in alopecia areata. The overall study: For the treated group, dosing was oral tofacitinib at 5 to 10 mg twice daily. Tofacitinib was given for 6 to 18 months, then stopped for 6 months.

Treatment defined: oral pan-JAK inhibitor, 5-10 mg twice daily. Investigators isolated RNA and reverse transcribed it into cDNA to act as the sequencing template. Sequencing used immunoSEQ multiplex PCR; TCRdb keeps in-frame clones, though not all of them. The sample contains around 200,000 clones, roughly 62% of which appear only once. Germline loops: CDR1 PRHDT, CDR2 FYEKMQ (reference sequence). V gave up 5 bases and J gave up 8 bases, with 13 bases separating them. There are 13 residues in the CDR3. This clone was seen a handful of times. This TCR was sampled from a human donor with alopecia areata. This sequence joins TRBV13 and TRBJ2-1; D might be TRBD1 (6 bases). This specimen was CD8+ T cells sorted from blood, taken at week 24, from a patient treated with tofacitinib. The CDR3 region is CASSPTGRYEQFF. The CDR3 DNA is TGTGCCAGCAGCCCAACAGGGAGATATGAGCAGTTCTTC.